A selection of T cell receptor beta chains follows, all from one sample in a study of monozygotic twins with inflammatory bowel disease. TCRdb reprocessed the 5' RACE reads and stores each CDR3 protein as one record, lacking DNA. The sample totals about 380,000 distinct CDR3 sequences. The sequencing input was blood. These receptor sequences come from a human donor with ulcerative colitis or Crohn's disease, or a healthy co-twin of an affected twin (not recorded which). CDR3s include the opening cysteine and the closing phenylalanine or tryptophan. Each record gives: J gene, V gene, CDR3 protein.

j_gene: TRBJ1-5
v_gene: TRBV6-1
CDR3aa: CASSQDRGPNQPQHF

j_gene: TRBJ2-2
v_gene: TRBV7-2
CDR3aa: CASSPRAPGELFF

j_gene: TRBJ1-2
v_gene: TRBV6-5
CDR3aa: CASRAIRSYTF

j_gene: TRBJ1-2
v_gene: TRBV11-2
CDR3aa: CASSLVKDLYGYTF

j_gene: TRBJ2-1
v_gene: TRBV11-2
CDR3aa: CASSFTGRKNEQFF

j_gene: TRBJ2-5
v_gene: TRBV20-1
CDR3aa: CSARATIRAGVWETQYF

j_gene: TRBJ2-7
v_gene: TRBV4-3
CDR3aa: CASSPQKTGYWEQYF

j_gene: TRBJ2-3
v_gene: TRBV5-6
CDR3aa: CASSLGASERLGQYF

j_gene: TRBJ2-7
v_gene: TRBV6-5
CDR3aa: CASSYSRAQEQYF

j_gene: TRBJ2-7
v_gene: TRBV15
CDR3aa: CATSRGRGIYSYEQYF

j_gene: TRBJ2-1
v_gene: TRBV5-1
CDR3aa: CASSLGGGPYNEQFF

j_gene: TRBJ2-2
v_gene: TRBV7-2
CDR3aa: CASSSQSSYGELFF

j_gene: TRBJ2-7
v_gene: TRBV30
CDR3aa: CAWSPIAGAPYEQYF

j_gene: TRBJ1-5
v_gene: TRBV6-1
CDR3aa: CASSRDRGGNQPQHF

j_gene: TRBJ2-7
v_gene: TRBV4-3
CDR3aa: CASSQGQGIEQYF

j_gene: TRBJ2-7
v_gene: TRBV11-2
CDR3aa: CASSSIPLSSYEQYF

j_gene: TRBJ2-1
v_gene: TRBV7-9
CDR3aa: CASSLEGQGRKGQFF

j_gene: TRBJ2-1
v_gene: TRBV6-1
CDR3aa: CASTEVSGGYNEQFF

j_gene: TRBJ1-2
v_gene: TRBV28
CDR3aa: CATRSGHGYTF

j_gene: TRBJ2-1
v_gene: TRBV6-5
CDR3aa: CASSSDRLGYNEQFF

j_gene: TRBJ2-3
v_gene: TRBV6-4
CDR3aa: CASSTLEGGGSLVTDTQYF

j_gene: TRBJ2-7
v_gene: TRBV9
CDR3aa: CASSVAGSPSPYEQYF

j_gene: TRBJ2-5
v_gene: TRBV4-3
CDR3aa: CASSHRVSQVTQYF

j_gene: TRBJ1-2
v_gene: TRBV18
CDR3aa: CASSPQGAPGYTF

j_gene: TRBJ1-4
v_gene: TRBV12-3/TRBV12-4
CDR3aa: CASTGEAREKLFF

j_gene: TRBJ2-5
v_gene: TRBV5-1
CDR3aa: CASSSTGDLQETQYF

j_gene: TRBJ2-7
v_gene: TRBV23-1
CDR3aa: CASSQPTRYPYEQYF

j_gene: TRBJ2-1
v_gene: TRBV4-3
CDR3aa: CASSRDSNYNEQFF

j_gene: TRBJ1-4
v_gene: TRBV12-3/TRBV12-4
CDR3aa: CASSFAGGLRNEKLFF

j_gene: TRBJ1-5
v_gene: TRBV9
CDR3aa: CASSVGGRANQPQHF

j_gene: TRBJ1-3
v_gene: TRBV6-5
CDR3aa: CASSYGGLAGNTIYF

j_gene: TRBJ2-2
v_gene: TRBV29-1
CDR3aa: CSVELAELPPGELFF

j_gene: TRBJ1-1
v_gene: TRBV11-3
CDR3aa: CASSPGISNTEAFF

j_gene: TRBJ1-2
v_gene: TRBV12-3/TRBV12-4
CDR3aa: CASAQGIGYGYTF

j_gene: TRBJ1-5
v_gene: TRBV19
CDR3aa: CASSTGQGMSNQPQHF

j_gene: TRBJ1-2
v_gene: TRBV10-3
CDR3aa: CAISSEGVYDYTF

j_gene: TRBJ2-1
v_gene: TRBV10-3
CDR3aa: CAISTPGGPDSNEQFF

j_gene: TRBJ2-7
v_gene: TRBV7-2
CDR3aa: CASSPRAASYEQYF

j_gene: TRBJ2-1
v_gene: TRBV27
CDR3aa: CASKTDRGSGEQFF

j_gene: TRBJ2-2
v_gene: TRBV20-1
CDR3aa: CSATDRRNTGELFF

j_gene: TRBJ2-6
v_gene: TRBV7-7
CDR3aa: CASTPGAGANVLTF